Listed below are T cell receptor beta chains from one sample, sequenced in a study of cytomegalovirus exposure and HLA in healthy donors. The method was immunoSEQ multiplex PCR; TCRdb's version includes in-frame clones alone and lacks a portion of them. This table holds approximately 130,000 clones, approximately 78% found once. Material for sequencing was PBMCs. The receptors were sampled from a man aged 40-49 years in good health and CMV-seronegative. The CDR3 runs from the conserved cysteine through the conserved F or W. Fields, in order: clone size, J gene, V gene, D gene, CDR3 DNA, CDR3 protein. D genes are given only for firm matches. Size is stated for part of the rows, as once, few or many counts, or as a class when the clone is expanded.

clone_size: .
j_call: TRBJ2-1
v_call: TRBV27
d_call: TRBD2
cdr3_nt: TGTGCCAGCAGTTTAATCCGGGGCAGTGTGAGCGGGAGTTGGAATGAGCAGTTCTTC
cdr3_aa: CASSLIRGSVSGSWNEQFF

clone_size: .
j_call: TRBJ2-5
v_call: TRBV6-4
d_call: TRBD2
cdr3_nt: TGTGCCAGCGGAAAACTAGCGGGGGACCAAGAGACCCAGTACTTC
cdr3_aa: CASGKLAGDQETQYF

clone_size: .
j_call: TRBJ1-1
v_call: TRBV9
d_call: .
cdr3_nt: TGTGCCAGCAGCGTAGTTTCGAGTATTTACACTGAAGCTTTCTTT
cdr3_aa: CASSVVSSIYTEAFF

clone_size: once
j_call: TRBJ2-7
v_call: TRBV10-3
d_call: TRBD1
cdr3_nt: TGTGCCATCAGTTCCGGGACAGGGGCGAACGAGCAGTACTTC
cdr3_aa: CAISSGTGANEQYF

clone_size: .
j_call: TRBJ1-5
v_call: TRBV18
d_call: .
cdr3_nt: TGTGCCAGCTCACCACCGGGAGGGGGTGATCAGCCCCAGCATTTT
cdr3_aa: CASSPPGGGDQPQHF

clone_size: .
j_call: TRBJ2-3
v_call: TRBV27
d_call: TRBD2
cdr3_nt: TGTGCCAGCAGTTTAAGCGGGATCGGCACAGATACGCAGTATTTT
cdr3_aa: CASSLSGIGTDTQYF

clone_size: .
j_call: TRBJ2-7
v_call: TRBV9
d_call: TRBD2
cdr3_nt: TGTGCCAGCAGCCCGAGCGGGAGCGTTCACGAGCAGTACTTC
cdr3_aa: CASSPSGSVHEQYF

clone_size: .
j_call: TRBJ2-7
v_call: TRBV6-6
d_call: TRBD2
cdr3_nt: TGTGCCAGCAGTTACGGTTCGGGAGGGTCCTACGAGCAGTACTTC
cdr3_aa: CASSYGSGGSYEQYF

clone_size: .
j_call: TRBJ2-1
v_call: TRBV29-1
d_call: TRBD2
cdr3_nt: TGCAGCGATTTCGTTTTTGGCGGGGGGGACAATGAGCAGTTCTTC
cdr3_aa: CSDFVFGGGDNEQFF

clone_size: .
j_call: TRBJ1-5
v_call: TRBV7-2
d_call: TRBD1
cdr3_nt: TGTGCCAGCAGCTTAGCGAGGGGGACAGGGTTTTTGGGCAATCAGCCCCAGCATTTT
cdr3_aa: CASSLARGTGFLGNQPQHF

clone_size: .
j_call: TRBJ2-1
v_call: TRBV5-1
d_call: .
cdr3_nt: TGCGCCAGCAGCTTGGCGTCCAGGGGAAATTACAATGAGCAGTTCTTC
cdr3_aa: CASSLASRGNYNEQFF

clone_size: .
j_call: TRBJ1-2
v_call: TRBV5-4
d_call: .
cdr3_nt: TGTGCCAGCAGCTTGGTTCAGGGCTCCTATGGCTACACCTTC
cdr3_aa: CASSLVQGSYGYTF

clone_size: .
j_call: TRBJ2-5
v_call: TRBV2
d_call: TRBD2
cdr3_nt: TGTGCCAGCAGTCCGGTAGCGGGGGTTGGGACCCAGTACTTC
cdr3_aa: CASSPVAGVGTQYF

clone_size: .
j_call: TRBJ2-2
v_call: TRBV6-1
d_call: TRBD1
cdr3_nt: TGTGCCAGCAGTGGGGGACAGGGGTACACCGGGGAGCTGTTTTTT
cdr3_aa: CASSGGQGYTGELFF

clone_size: once
j_call: TRBJ2-6
v_call: TRBV5-1
d_call: .
cdr3_nt: TGCGCCAGCAGCTTGGAGGGGGTTCCTGGGGCCAACGTCCTGACTTTC
cdr3_aa: CASSLEGVPGANVLTF

clone_size: .
j_call: TRBJ1-5
v_call: TRBV5-6
d_call: TRBD1
cdr3_nt: TGTGCCAGCAGCTTGGGACAGGGGCCCTCACCCCAGCATTTT
cdr3_aa: CASSLGQGPSPQHF

clone_size: .
j_call: TRBJ1-3
v_call: TRBV4-3
d_call: .
cdr3_nt: TGCGCCAGCAGCCAAGAAGGTGGGGCGACCTCTGGAAACACCATATATTTT
cdr3_aa: CASSQEGGATSGNTIYF

clone_size: .
j_call: TRBJ1-3
v_call: TRBV6-5
d_call: .
cdr3_nt: TGTGCCAGCAGCCCCGGAGGGGCAGGCGGAAACACCATATATTTT
cdr3_aa: CASSPGGAGGNTIYF

clone_size: .
j_call: TRBJ2-7
v_call: TRBV27
d_call: TRBD1
cdr3_nt: TGTGCCAGCAGACCTATCTCGACAGGGCTTCGCGAGCAGTACTTC
cdr3_aa: CASRPISTGLREQYF

clone_size: .
j_call: TRBJ2-5
v_call: TRBV7-7
d_call: .
cdr3_nt: TGTGCCAGCAGCTTGGGGGTCCAGGGGGGACAAGAGACCCAGTACTTC
cdr3_aa: CASSLGVQGGQETQYF

clone_size: .
j_call: TRBJ2-6
v_call: TRBV6-5
d_call: .
cdr3_nt: TGTGCCAGCAGCCCTGAGTTTGGGGCCAACGGCCTGACTTTC
cdr3_aa: CASSPEFGANGLTF

clone_size: few
j_call: TRBJ2-5
v_call: TRBV30
d_call: TRBD1
cdr3_nt: TGTGCCTGGTCTCTCCCCGGGACAGGGGAACGAGAGACCCAGTACTTC
cdr3_aa: CAWSLPGTGERETQYF

clone_size: few
j_call: TRBJ2-2
v_call: TRBV28
d_call: TRBD2
cdr3_nt: TGTGCCAGCAGTTCCTTGTTGAGTAGCGGGATAAACACCGGGGAGCTGTTTTTT
cdr3_aa: CASSSLLSSGINTGELFF

clone_size: .
j_call: TRBJ2-6
v_call: TRBV19
d_call: TRBD1
cdr3_nt: TGTGCCAGTAGTATCGTGGGGACAGGGACGTCTGGGGCCAACGTCCTGACTTTC
cdr3_aa: CASSIVGTGTSGANVLTF

clone_size: .
j_call: TRBJ1-1
v_call: TRBV9
d_call: .
cdr3_nt: TGTGCCAGCAGCGTATCGGTGGACACTGAAGCTTTCTTT
cdr3_aa: CASSVSVDTEAFF

clone_size: .
j_call: TRBJ1-1
v_call: TRBV12-5
d_call: .
cdr3_nt: TGTGCTAGTGGCGGGACGGGGGACACTGAAGCTTTCTTT
cdr3_aa: CASGGTGDTEAFF

clone_size: once
j_call: TRBJ2-7
v_call: TRBV27
d_call: TRBD2
cdr3_nt: TGTGCCAGCAGTTGGGTAGCGGGAGGGCCCTCTTACGAGCAGTACTTC
cdr3_aa: CASSWVAGGPSYEQYF

clone_size: .
j_call: TRBJ1-1
v_call: TRBV19
d_call: .
cdr3_nt: TGTGCCAGTAGTATGCCCGGGGTCCTGACTCGAGCTTTCTTT
cdr3_aa: CASSMPGVLTRAFF

clone_size: .
j_call: TRBJ2-6
v_call: TRBV11-3
d_call: .
cdr3_nt: TGTGCCAGCAGCGGAGCAGGGGCCTCTGGGGCCAACGTCCTGACTTTC
cdr3_aa: CASSGAGASGANVLTF

clone_size: .
j_call: TRBJ2-3
v_call: TRBV4-3
d_call: TRBD2
cdr3_nt: TGCGCCAGCAGCCAATACCGAAATAGCGGGAGAGGTACAGATACGCAGTATTTT
cdr3_aa: CASSQYRNSGRGTDTQYF

clone_size: once
j_call: TRBJ2-1
v_call: TRBV30
d_call: TRBD2
cdr3_nt: TGTGCCTGGAGTGGTTTGTTTCTAGCGGGGGCTGGTGAGCAGTTCTTC
cdr3_aa: CAWSGLFLAGAGEQFF

clone_size: .
j_call: TRBJ2-2
v_call: TRBV18
d_call: .
cdr3_nt: TGTGCCAGCTCCGGGAGCGCGAGCAGGGAGCTGTTTTTT
cdr3_aa: CASSGSASRELFF

clone_size: .
j_call: TRBJ2-1
v_call: TRBV15
d_call: TRBD2
cdr3_nt: TGTGCCACCAGCAGATCTGGACTAGCGTCCTACAATGAGCAGTTCTTC
cdr3_aa: CATSRSGLASYNEQFF

clone_size: .
j_call: TRBJ2-7
v_call: TRBV2
d_call: TRBD1
cdr3_nt: TGTGCCAGCAGTGAGGGGACAGGGACCGTCGAGCAGTACTTC
cdr3_aa: CASSEGTGTVEQYF

clone_size: .
j_call: TRBJ2-3
v_call: TRBV7-6
d_call: .
cdr3_nt: TGTGCCAGCAGCTCCTCTTCGTGGGCGGGGAGTTCAGATACGCAGTATTTT
cdr3_aa: CASSSSSWAGSSDTQYF

clone_size: .
j_call: TRBJ1-1
v_call: TRBV6-6
d_call: TRBD1
cdr3_nt: TGTGCCAGCGAAGGACAGGGGACCACTGAAGCTTTCTTT
cdr3_aa: CASEGQGTTEAFF

clone_size: few
j_call: TRBJ2-7
v_call: TRBV15
d_call: TRBD2
cdr3_nt: TGTGCCACCAGCAGAAGTTACGGGACTAGAGACGAGCAGTACTTC
cdr3_aa: CATSRSYGTRDEQYF

clone_size: .
j_call: TRBJ1-6
v_call: TRBV4-3
d_call: .
cdr3_nt: TGCGCCAGCAGCCCGGGGGGCTCTTCACCCCTCCACTTT
cdr3_aa: CASSPGGSSPLHF

clone_size: .
j_call: TRBJ2-1
v_call: TRBV5-1
d_call: .
cdr3_nt: TGCGCCAGCATGGATGTGAGGGAGCAGTTCTTC
cdr3_aa: CASMDVREQFF

clone_size: .
j_call: TRBJ2-3
v_call: TRBV2
d_call: .
cdr3_nt: TGTGCCAGCAGGGTAGCGGCTAGCACAGATACGCAGTATTTT
cdr3_aa: CASRVAASTDTQYF

clone_size: once
j_call: TRBJ1-1
v_call: TRBV5-1
d_call: .
cdr3_nt: TGCGCCAGCAGCCGATTACGGGGTGGCACTGAAGCTTTCTTT
cdr3_aa: CASSRLRGGTEAFF

clone_size: .
j_call: TRBJ2-5
v_call: TRBV14
d_call: .
cdr3_nt: TGTGCCAGCAGCCAAACACGGGGGACTCGGGAGACCCAGTACTTC
cdr3_aa: CASSQTRGTRETQYF

clone_size: few
j_call: TRBJ2-5
v_call: TRBV5-1
d_call: .
cdr3_nt: TGCGCCAGCAGCTTGGGCCCCTCAGGAAAACAAGAGACCCAGTACTTC
cdr3_aa: CASSLGPSGKQETQYF

clone_size: .
j_call: TRBJ2-1
v_call: TRBV7-2
d_call: .
cdr3_nt: TGTGCCAGCAGATTGGACAACTACAATGAGCAGTTCTTC
cdr3_aa: CASRLDNYNEQFF

clone_size: .
j_call: TRBJ1-2
v_call: TRBV23-1
d_call: .
cdr3_nt: TGCGCCAGCAGTCATGGCTTGCGGGGTAGGGCTAACTATGGCTACACCTTC
cdr3_aa: CASSHGLRGRANYGYTF

clone_size: .
j_call: TRBJ2-1
v_call: TRBV27
d_call: .
cdr3_nt: TGTGCCAGCATCCCTTTCCGGGGGAATGAGCAGTTCTTC
cdr3_aa: CASIPFRGNEQFF

clone_size: .
j_call: TRBJ2-1
v_call: TRBV6-6
d_call: .
cdr3_nt: TGTGCCAGCAGCCCCTCGGGGGAGCAGTTCTTC
cdr3_aa: CASSPSGEQFF

clone_size: .
j_call: TRBJ1-1
v_call: TRBV6-5
d_call: .
cdr3_nt: TGTGCCAGCTGCCCAGGGTGGAACACTGAAGCTTTCTTT
cdr3_aa: CASCPGWNTEAFF